This record covers a single T cell receptor (beta chain). What it binds is unknown. The data were taken from a study of cytomegalovirus exposure and HLA in healthy donors. Findings and caveats of the study: In a later analysis, at a false discovery rate of 0.05, approximately 15,000 TCR beta sequences matched HLA alleles.

With 60 Vbeta and 13 Jbeta primers, the PCR was carried out. As handled by the study authors: The authors later counted approximately 80 million unique TCR beta chains, 9.5 million to 13 million of them shared. The table came from immunoSEQ multiplex PCR; TCRdb's copy has only in-frame clones and leaves some out. D and trimming were read from the DNA, whereas the V and J calls and clone size are those reported in that table. The sample data list just over 200,000 clones. The sample taken for sequencing was PBMCs. The TCR sequence derives from a girl aged 2-10 years in good health and CMV-seropositive.

The CDR3 DNA reads TGTGCCAGCAGCTTAATTCCCCGGACAGGGGGTAGAAGAGCTGACTCGCTCGGGCAGTACTTC. Its protein is CASSLIPRTGGRRADSLGQYF. The chain is built from TRBV7-3 and TRBJ2-7, with 10 bases identical to TRBD1. The V gene end was trimmed by 1 base and the J gene end by 9 bases; junction bases not matched to a gene: 27. CDR3 length: 21 residues. In germline, CDR1 is SGHTA, CDR2 FQGTGA.